These 21 T cell receptor beta chains were all obtained from the same sample, sequenced in a study of tumor and adjacent non-tumor tissue in lung cancer. No cell sorting was done before RNA was extracted from the tissue. Three rounds of nested PCR, following a modified ARM-PCR protocol, produced the TCRbeta library. TCRdb itself ran the multiplex PCR reads through MiXCR, one entry per CDR3 protein. Among about 200,000 distinct CDR3 sequences listed, about 71% were seen once. Sequenced: lung tumor tissue. The receptors derive from a man in his 60s with non-small cell lung cancer.

The chain recombines TRBV11-3 with TRBJ2-1; D uncertain. The CDR3 runs 14 residues. Germline V lookup: CDR1 SGHNT, CDR2 YENEEA. In DNA form, the CDR3 reads TGTGTCAGGATCTTGGTCGTTTCGTACAATGAGCAGTTCTTC. This encodes CVRILVVSYNEQFF. The whole variable domain, remainder taken from reference TRBV11-3 and TRBJ2-1, is EAGVVQSPRYKIIEKKQPVAFWCNPISGHNTLYWYLQNLGQGPELLIRYENEEAVDDSQLPKDRFSAERLKGVDSTLKIQPAELGDSAVYLCVRILVVSYNEQFFGPGTRLTVL.

On this clonotype itself: At one end, the junction sequence differs from germline, possibly due to a read error. The chain joins TRBV6-1 to TRBJ1-2, with D tentatively TRBD1 (5 bases). The germline gives CDR1 MNHNS, CDR2 SASEGT. This CDR3 is built from 15 residues. CDR3 in amino acids: CASSNPGRWDYGYIF. Written as DNA, the CDR3 is TGTGCCAGCAGCAACCCAGGGAGGTGGGACTATGGCTACATCTTC.

This clonotype was counted ten times or more. The rearrangement uses TRBV4-1 and TRBJ2-1; unclear D gene. The V end was cut by 0 bases, the J end by 6 bases, with 3 bases between. In germline, CDR1 is MGHRA, CDR2 YSYEKL. CDR3 length: 12 residues. The CDR3 DNA reads as TGCGCCAGCAGCCAAGAGAGCAATGAGCAGTTCTTC. It translates to CASSQESNEQFF.

In regard to this clonotype: One end of the junction fails to match germline, which may point to a read error. The CDR3 loop reads CACSPIDRLQETHYF. The DNA for the CDR3 is TGTGCCTGCAGCCCCATAGACAGACTACAAGAGACCCACTACTTC. This chain links TRBV28 with TRBJ2-5, with D perhaps matching TRBD1 or TRBD2 (5 bases each). The CDR3 covers 15 residues. Per germline, CDR1 MDHEN and CDR2 SYDVKM.

This clonotype was recorded at least ten times. The chain employs TRBV29-1 and TRBJ2-3, with D tentatively TRBD1 (7 bases). Germline V gives CDR1 SQVTM, CDR2 ANQGSEA. Trimming stripped 7 bases from V and 6 bases from J, with 20 bases between. The CDR3 extends over 14 amino acids. The CDR3 loop is CSAGGGQSSDTQYF. CDR3 bases: TGCAGCGCCGGAGGGGGACAGTCGTCGGATACGCAGTATTTT.

This chain links TRBV7-9 with TRBJ1-5, with 7 bases lining up with TRBD1. Per the germline V gene, CDR1 is SEHNR and CDR2 is FQNEAQ (reference sequence). The J segment lost 5 bases and the V segment lost 5 bases, leaving 3 bases of the junction unmatched. This CDR3 contains 13 residues. The CDR3 nucleotides read TGTGCCAGCAGCCACACAGGGGATCAGCCCCAGCATTTT. It translates to CASSHTGDQPQHF.

This clonotype showed up just once. This is likely a read error, given that the CDR3 carries no conserved phenylalanine or tryptophan at its end. The chain links TRBV10-2 to TRBJ2-7; D is perhaps TRBD2 (6 bases). CDR3 size: 13 residues. V was trimmed by 10 bases and J by 1 base, leaving 14 bases between them. Germline CDR1 is WSHSY and CDR2 is SAAADI. CDR3 sequence reads: CANRGLFSYEQYS. CDR3 in DNA: TGCGCCAACAGAGGACTATTTTCCTACGAGCAGTACTCC.

This clonotype has only one observation. The gene calls are TRBV6-2 or TRBV6-3 and TRBJ2-2; 7 nucleotides agree with TRBD2. This CDR3 is 15 amino acids long. V was pared by 2 bases and J by 3 bases, with 3 bases of the junction left unmatched. The V gene's germline CDR1 is MNHEY and CDR2 SVGEGT. CDR3 DNA sequence: TGTGCCAGCAGTTACGCGGGAGCGCACACCGGGGAGCTGTTTTTT. Its protein is CASSYAGAHTGELFF.

Comment on this clonotype: Since a much larger clone is just one base distant, this may be a read error. No conserved phenylalanine or tryptophan ends this CDR3, so it is likely a read error. The rearrangement links TRBV6-2 or TRBV6-3 to TRBJ2-1; D unresolved. Germline lookup yields CDR1 MNHEY and CDR2 SVGEGT. V lost 7 bases and J lost 5, with 6 bases in between. CDR3 length: 11 residues. The CDR3, as DNA: TGTGCCAGCAAGCGCGACAATGAGCAGTTCTTA. Translating gives CASKRDNEQFL.

The chain couples TRBV11-3 to TRBJ2-7, with D possibly called TRBD1 or TRBD2 (5 bases each). V was shortened by 4 bases and J by 4 bases, with 17 bases between the two germline ends. Germline V gives CDR1 SGHNT, CDR2 YENEEA. The CDR3 is 15 residues long. The CDR3 nucleotides are TGTGCCAGCAGCTCTAAGGAGGCGCGGACATACGAGCAGTACTTC. Translating gives CASSSKEARTYEQYF.

The V and J genes are TRBV6-2 or TRBV6-3 and TRBJ1-5, with D perhaps TRBD1 (6 bases). Trimming pared 6 bases from V and 6 bases from J, leaving 21 bases between. The CDR3 has 16 residues. Germline CDR1 is MNHEY and CDR2 is SVGEGT. CDR3 region: CASRSEQGKVSQPQHF. CDR3 in DNA: TGTGCCAGCAGATCCGAGCAGGGGAAAGTGAGTCAGCCCCAGCATTTT.

The chain couples TRBV6-2 or TRBV6-3 to TRBJ2-1; the D gene could be TRBD1 or TRBD2 (5 bases each). Germline lookup yields CDR1 MNHEY and CDR2 SVGEGT. The CDR3 length is 16 residues. With 8 bases removed from V and 1 base from J, the gap between germline ends came to 18 bases. This chain's CDR3 is CASGRDLTESYNEQFF. The CDR3 bases are TGTGCCAGCGGTCGGGACCTTACTGAATCCTACAATGAGCAGTTCTTC.

Of note for this clonotype: An end of the junction differs from the germline gene, which may be a read error. The chain uses TRBV11-1 and TRBJ2-7; D ambiguous. The CDR3 sequence is 15 residues long. Germline CDR1 reads SGHAT; CDR2 reads FQDESV (reference sequence). As DNA, the CDR3 is TGTGCCAGCAGCTTAATCCATGGTTCAACCTACGAGCGGTACTTC. It is translated as CASSLIHGSTYERYF.

Comments on this clonotype: The junction shows a germline mismatch at one end, possibly a read error. The rearrangement links TRBV5-6 to TRBJ2-4, with TRBD2 as a possible D gene (5 bases). Per the germline V gene, CDR1 is SGHDT and CDR2 is YYEEEE. This CDR3 has 14 residues. CDR3 DNA: TGTGCCAGCGGCTTTACCCTAGCCAATAACAATCAGTACTTC. Its protein is CASGFTLANNNQYF.

There are many counts of this clonotype. J is TRBJ1-3 and V is TRBV4-1, with D uncertain. Trimming took 0 bases from V and 4 from J, leaving 10 bases between them. Germline V gene data show CDR1 as MGHRA and CDR2 as YSYEKL. The CDR3 is 15 amino acids. CDR3 loop: CASSQELPGGNTIYF. CDR3 DNA sequence: TGCGCCAGCAGCCAAGAACTACCTGGGGGAAACACCATATATTTT.

In regard to this clonotype: One end of the junction fails to match germline, which may point to a read error. The chain recombines TRBV20-1 with TRBJ2-1; 9 bases line up with TRBD2. CDR3 size: 16 residues. Germline V gene data show CDR1 as DFQATT and CDR2 as SNEGSKA (reference sequence). For the CDR3, the DNA is TGCAGTCCTAGAGACACTAGCGGGCCTCGTTACAATGAGCAGTTCTTC. Its translation: CSPRDTSGPRYNEQFF.

A note on this clonotype: Germline is not matched at one junction end, which may reflect a read error. In nucleotides, the CDR3 is TGTGTCAGCAGTCCGTACGGGACATTCTACGAGCAGTACTTC. It codes for CVSSPYGTFYEQYF. The V and J genes are TRBV12-3 or TRBV12-4 and TRBJ2-7; TRBD1 might be the D (6 bases). The CDR3 spans 14 residues.

Comment on this clonotype: A much larger clonotype is one base distant, so this may be a read error. This chain connects TRBV20-1 to TRBJ2-7; unclear D gene. Per the germline V gene, CDR1 is DFQATT and CDR2 is SNEGSKA (reference sequence). V lost 2 bases to trimming and J lost 1 base, with 12 bases between them. This CDR3 has 14 residues. CDR3 sequence: CSARRACQSYEQYF. For the CDR3, the DNA is TGCAGTGCTAGAAGAGCGTGTCAATCCTACGAGCAGTACTTC.

This clonotype came up many times. This chain joins TRBV29-1 and TRBJ2-5; either TRBD1 or TRBD2 may supply D (5 bases each). Trimming took 5 bases from V and 4 from J, leaving 11 bases between them. The CDR3 totals 12 residues. Germline V CDR1 and CDR2: SQVTM, ANQGSEA. The CDR3 protein is CSVRRDGETQYF. CDR3 in DNA: TGCAGCGTTCGACGGGACGGAGAGACCCAGTACTTC.

A single count supports this clonotype. This may stem from a read error, because a much larger clone lies one nucleotide away. CDR3: CASSYSGNSPLNF. The CDR3 DNA reads as TGTGCCAGCAGTTACTCAGGAAATTCACCCCTCAACTTT. The chain has TRBV6-5 and TRBJ1-6; D not resolved. CDR3 length equals 13 residues. Germline CDR1 is MNHEY and CDR2 is SVGAGI.

This clonotype was recorded only once. An end of the junction does not agree with germline; a read error may underlie this. The gene calls are TRBV20-1 and TRBJ2-1; 10 bases fit TRBD2. Germline V gene lookup returns CDR1 DFQATT and CDR2 SNEGSKA (reference sequence). This CDR3 has 15 amino acids. In DNA form, the CDR3 reads TGCAGTGCTACCGAAGCTAGCGGGAGAAGGGATGAGCAGTCCTTC. It is translated as CSATEASGRRDEQSF.